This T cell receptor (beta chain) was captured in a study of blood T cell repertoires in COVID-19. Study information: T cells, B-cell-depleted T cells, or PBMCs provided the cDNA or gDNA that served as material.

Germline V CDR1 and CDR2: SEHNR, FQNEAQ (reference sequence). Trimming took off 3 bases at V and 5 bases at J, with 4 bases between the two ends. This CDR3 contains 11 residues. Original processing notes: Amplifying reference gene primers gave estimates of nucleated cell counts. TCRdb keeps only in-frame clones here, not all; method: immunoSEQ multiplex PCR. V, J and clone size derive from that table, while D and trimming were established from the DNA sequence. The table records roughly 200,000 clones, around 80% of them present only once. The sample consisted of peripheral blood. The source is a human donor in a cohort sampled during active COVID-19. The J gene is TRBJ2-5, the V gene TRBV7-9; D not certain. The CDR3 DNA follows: TGTGCCAGCAGCTTGTCGGAGACCCAGTACTTC. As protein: CASSLSETQYF.